These 11 T cell receptor beta chains originate from one sample sequenced in a study of spatial heterogeneity in lung cancer. One entry per CDR3 protein results from TCRdb running MiXCR on the 5' RACE reads. The sample carries roughly 10,000 distinct CDR3 sequences, 3% to 4.5% recorded once. Described time point: sample taken at primary tumor resection. The sample was PBMCs, taken at surgery. The source of these receptors is a female donor with early-stage non-small cell lung cancer.

Ten or more counts support this clonotype. The chain recombines TRBV4-3 with TRBJ2-2; TRBD2 aligns across 9 bases. V was pared by 2 bases and J by 2 bases, with 9 bases of the junction left unmatched. CDR1 and CDR2 (germline): LGHNA, YSLEER. CDR3 length: 18 residues. The CDR3 protein is CASSQQPLTSGNTGELFF. DNA of the CDR3: TGCGCCAGCAGCCAACAGCCCCTGACTAGCGGAAACACCGGGGAGCTGTTTTTT.

This clonotype was picked up a small number of times. CDR3 in DNA: TGCAGTGCTACCCCGGACGGTTATACGCAGTATTTT. It encodes CSATPDGYTQYF. The rearrangement links TRBV20-1 to TRBJ2-3; D uncertain. V dropped 4 bases and J dropped 7 bases, with 12 bases sitting between them. Germline values: CDR1 DFQATT, CDR2 SNEGSKA (reference sequence). This CDR3 comprises 12 residues.

The chain combines TRBV21-1 with TRBJ2-3; the table's D gene call, TRBD1, was not cross checked with the DNA. TRBV21-1 is a recognized pseudogene. The CDR3 has 14 residues. The CDR3 DNA follows: TGTGCCAGCAGCAACGGTGAAGGGGGCGATACGCAGTATTTT. Protein: CASSNGEGGDTQYF.

This clonotype was observed many times. The chain employs TRBV14 and TRBJ1-1; 8 nucleotides match TRBD1. This CDR3 has 16 residues. Germline V gene data show CDR1 as SGHDN and CDR2 as FVKESK. Trimming removed 4 bases from V and 1 base from J; junction bases left unmatched: 8. The CDR3 region is CASSPQVGTGNTEAFF. DNA of the CDR3: TGTGCCAGCAGCCCTCAAGTCGGGACAGGGAACACTGAAGCTTTCTTT.

This clonotype showed up many times. The CDR3 sequence: CASSSGRGPAGNTIYF. CDR3 sequence (DNA): TGCGCCAGCAGCAGCGGAAGGGGGCCGGCTGGAAACACCATATATTTT. This chain connects TRBV5-1 to TRBJ1-3, with 7 bases that match TRBD1. The CDR3 consists of 16 residues. Germline assignment: CDR1 SGHRS and CDR2 YFSETQ. The V segment lost 4 bases and the J segment 2 bases; nucleotides outside the gene matches: 9.

The chain couples TRBV7-2 to TRBJ2-1; D remains ambiguous. The germline V and J ends were trimmed by 5 bases and 3 bases, with 8 bases remaining between them. The CDR3 contains 13 residues. Germline V gene lookup returns CDR1 SGHTA and CDR2 FQGNSA. CDR3: CASSPGSYNEQFF. As DNA, the CDR3 is TGTGCCAGCAGCCCCGGAAGCTACAATGAGCAGTTCTTC.

This clonotype was recorded at least ten times. The chain links TRBV28 to TRBJ1-6; a possible D gene is TRBD1 (5 bases). This CDR3 has 14 amino acids. V lost 5 bases and J lost 4, with 9 bases in between. CDR1 is MDHEN, CDR2 SYDVKM, per germline. CDR3 loop: CASSRDLYNSPLHF. The CDR3 DNA reads TGTGCCAGCAGTCGGGACCTTTATAATTCACCCCTCCACTTT. The full variable domain, with the rest looked up from reference TRBV28 and TRBJ1-6, is DVKVTQSSRYLVKRTGEKVFLECVQDMDHENMFWYRQDPGLGLRLIYFSYDVKMKEKGDIPEGYSVSREKKERFSLILESASTNQTSMYLCASSRDLYNSPLHFGNGTRLTVT.

The chain employs TRBV7-3 and TRBJ2-5; 11 bases are a match to TRBD2. CDR3 length: 15 residues. The germline CDR1 and CDR2 sequences are SGHTA and FQGTGA. V was pared by 5 bases and J by 4 bases, with 6 bases of the junction left unmatched. CDR3 amino acids: CASSIAGGPVETQYF. In nucleotides, the CDR3 is TGTGCCAGCAGCATAGCGGGAGGGCCCGTAGAGACCCAGTACTTC.

This clonotype was seen ten or more times. The gene calls are TRBV9 and TRBJ2-3; D is possibly TRBD2 (6 bases). The CDR3 has 15 residues. Trimming stripped 5 bases from V and 0 bases from J, with 13 bases between. Looked up from germline, CDR1 is SGDLS and CDR2 is YYNGEE. In DNA, the CDR3 is TGTGCCAGCAGTTACGCCGGGACTAGCACAGATACGCAGTATTTT. Translating it yields CASSYAGTSTDTQYF.

This clonotype was seen a handful of times. The chain has TRBV7-8 and TRBJ1-6; TRBD1 might be the D (5 bases). V gave up 7 bases and J gave up 7 bases, with 11 bases separating them. Germline V gene lookup returns CDR1 SGHVS and CDR2 FQNEAQ. CDR3 length: 13 amino acids. The CDR3 DNA follows: TGTGCCAGCACCTGGGGGGAAAATTCACCCCTCCACTTT. It encodes CASTWGENSPLHF. The variable domain in full, with the rest retrieved from reference TRBV7-8 and TRBJ1-6, is GAGVSQSPRYKVAKRGQDVALRCDPISGHVSLFWYQQALGQGPEFLTYFQNEAQLDKSGLPSDRFFAERPEGSVSTLKIQRTQQEDSAVYLCASTWGENSPLHFGNGTRLTVT.

This clonotype was seen repeatedly, ten times or more. The rearrangement joins TRBV7-8 to TRBJ2-7, with D hard to call. The CDR3 sequence is 14 residues long. Trimming pared 3 bases from V and 4 bases from J, leaving 13 bases between. Germline V gives CDR1 SGHVS, CDR2 FQNEAQ. The CDR3, as DNA: TGTGCCAGCAGCTTTGTAGACGGCAAATACGAGCAGTACTTC. It is translated as CASSFVDGKYEQYF. The complete variable domain, with remaining parts taken from reference TRBV7-8 and TRBJ2-7, reads GAGVSQSPRYKVAKRGQDVALRCDPISGHVSLFWYQQALGQGPEFLTYFQNEAQLDKSGLPSDRFFAERPEGSVSTLKIQRTQQEDSAVYLCASSFVDGKYEQYFGPGTRLTVT.